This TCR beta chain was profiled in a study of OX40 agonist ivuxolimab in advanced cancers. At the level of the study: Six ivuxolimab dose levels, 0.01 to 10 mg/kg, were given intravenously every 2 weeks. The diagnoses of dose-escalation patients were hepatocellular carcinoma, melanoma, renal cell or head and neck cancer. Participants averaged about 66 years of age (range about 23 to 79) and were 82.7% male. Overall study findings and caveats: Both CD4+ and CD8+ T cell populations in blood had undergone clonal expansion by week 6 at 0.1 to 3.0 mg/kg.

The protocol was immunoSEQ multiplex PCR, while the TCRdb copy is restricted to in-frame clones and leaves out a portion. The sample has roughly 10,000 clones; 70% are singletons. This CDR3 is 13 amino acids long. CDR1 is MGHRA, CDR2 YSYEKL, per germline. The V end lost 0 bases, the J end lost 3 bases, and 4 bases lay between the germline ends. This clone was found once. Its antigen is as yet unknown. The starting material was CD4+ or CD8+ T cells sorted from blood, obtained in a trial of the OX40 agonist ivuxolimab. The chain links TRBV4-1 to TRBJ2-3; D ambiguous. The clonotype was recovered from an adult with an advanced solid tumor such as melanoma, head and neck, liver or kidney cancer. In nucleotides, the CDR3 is TGCGCCAGCAGCCAAGATCTGACAGATACGCAGTATTTT. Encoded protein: CASSQDLTDTQYF.